The rows below give T cell receptor beta chains drawn from one sample of a study of neurological immune-mediated disorders. TCRdb processed the 5' RACE reads anew with MiXCR; each CDR3 protein has one entry. The table has approximately 20,000 distinct CDR3 sequences, 25% to 30% seen once. Sample: PBMCs. These receptors all come from a man in his fifties or sixties with HTLV-1-associated myelopathy (HAM/TSP). CDR3s include the opening cysteine and the closing phenylalanine or tryptophan. D genes are given only for firm matches. Part of the rows lack a size; the others show once, few, many or a class for expanded clones.

size,D,J,V,length,DNA,CDR3
many,-,TRBJ2-7,TRBV21-1,15,TGTGCCAGCAGCAAAGCGCAGGAGGTGTCCTACGAGCAGTACTTC,CASSKAQEVSYEQYF
many,-,TRBJ2-4,TRBV20-1,13,TGCAGTGCAATATACGGCGGGCTGGGCATTCAGTACTTC,CSAIYGGLGIQYF
many,-,TRBJ2-3,TRBV5-1,15,TGCGCCAGCAGCTTGGCGTTAACGTGGATTGATACGCAGTATTTT,CASSLALTWIDTQYF
-,-,TRBJ2-3,TRBV20-1,15,TGCAGTGCTAGCCCGACTCAGGAACTCACAGATACGCAGTATTTT,CSASPTQELTDTQYF
few,-,TRBJ2-3,TRBV29-1,12,TGCAGCGTTGGTTGGGGGGTCGATACGCAGTATTTT,CSVGWGVDTQYF
-,-,TRBJ2-5,TRBV20-1,13,TGCAGTGCTAGAGATGCAGGGTTGGAGACCCAGTACTTC,CSARDAGLETQYF
few,-,TRBJ1-3,TRBV10-3,15,TGTGCCATCAGTGATTTGGAACCCTCTGGAAACACCATATATTTT,CAISDLEPSGNTIYF
few,TRBD1,TRBJ1-1,TRBV12-3/TRBV12-4,14,TGTGCCAGCAGTCTCAGGGGGCGCGGCACTGAAGCTTTCTTT,CASSLRGRGTEAFF
many,-,TRBJ1-1,TRBV15,13,TGTGCCACCAGCAGGGATCTTAACACTGAAGCTTTCTTT,CATSRDLNTEAFF
-,TRBD1,TRBJ1-1,TRBV20-1,15,TGCAGTGCTAGAGACTACAGGGGCATGAACACTGAAGCTTTCTTT,CSARDYRGMNTEAFF
-,-,TRBJ2-7,TRBV4-3,16,TGCGCCAGCAGCCAAGATCCGGGGGGCACCTTGTACGAGCAGTACTTC,CASSQDPGGTLYEQYF
many,-,TRBJ2-1,TRBV28,16,TGTGCCAGCAGTTTACCCTGGACGGGAAGGGAGGATGAGCAGTTCTTC,CASSLPWTGREDEQFF
-,TRBD2,TRBJ2-3,TRBV20-1,16,TGCAGTGCTAGAGGAGGGGCGGGGGGGGTCACAGATACGCAGTATTTT,CSARGGAGGVTDTQYF
few,TRBD2,TRBJ2-2,TRBV7-9,17,TGTGCCAGCAGCCCGACTAGCGGGGGGACGAACACCGGGGAGCTGTTTTTT,CASSPTSGGTNTGELFF